This TCR beta chain was profiled in a study of blood T cell repertoires in COVID-19 (dated by TCRdb to 2020 to 2022). As for the study more broadly: Collaborator samples came from the United States, Italy and Spain and covered acute and convalescent phases of COVID-19. The prospective study material was composed of cDNA or gDNA derived from T cells, B-cell-depleted T cells, or PBMCs. Subjects who had been exposed to COVID-19, were actively infected with it, or had recovered from it provided the deeply sampled blood TCRbeta repertoires that made up the dataset. The repertoires were released in a freely available public database meant as a resource for research on the immune response to SARS-CoV-2. The samples were drawn from two sources: the first 160 participants of the ongoing ImmuneRACE study, and some 1,300 subjects contributed by 6 global collaborators. Nearly every sample came with metadata listing a de-identified subject ID, COVID-19 status, age in years and sex. HLA class I and class II types, where available, came from metadata supplied by the sample provider rather than from assay-based typing. Study-wide conclusions, independent of this receptor: Clinical and demographic metadata were provided uncurated, with the amount varying by source and participant.

The CDR3 numbers 16 residues from cysteine through phenylalanine. Solely the CDR3 DNA is kept, with 48 bases framed from the first base. CDR1 and CDR2 are drawn from the germline V gene (reference sequence): LNHDA, SQIVND. V ends up 7 bases short and J 5 bases short, with an unmatched junction base count of 13. Comments on this clone: Its antigen has not been determined. The sample holds no much larger clone one base away, and base qualities are not on file.

The immunoSEQ Assay, a bias-controlled multiplex PCR, was used to amplify TCRbeta CDR3 regions from genomic DNA. In the paper's pipeline: The number of nucleated cells in each sample was estimated by amplification of reference gene primers within the assay. Sequence reads were collapsed and filtered to measure the absolute abundance of every unique TCRbeta CDR3 rearrangement. Productive Simpson clonality was computed per sample as the square root of Simpson's diversity index over productive rearrangements. This is the immuneACCESS table as TCRdb keeps it, with only in-frame sequences that have V and J called. A part of the clones is gone; compared with another copy, unresolved V genes explain less than half, and the rest is unexplained. V, J and clone size are those of that table, while D and trimming were read from the DNA. Across this sample there are 300,000 to 400,000 clones, with roughly 90% seen only once. The ten largest clones capture 7.3% of the sample.

In Seattle, one collaborating source enrolled patients while the infection was active and tracked those patients longitudinally over the course of disease. Each collaborating institution followed its own protocols to collect whole blood in K2EDTA tubes. Collaborator samples were shipped for TCRbeta analysis as frozen whole blood, isolated PBMCs, or DNA extracted from either sample type. The sequence is built from TRBV19 and TRBJ2-2, with 7 junctional bases fitting TRBD1. Sample: peripheral blood. The TCR sequence derives from a woman in her sixties or seventies with COVID-19, enrolled during active disease. The DNA sequence is TGTGCCAGTAATGACAGGGTCGTTTCTTCGACCGGGGAGCTGTTTTTT. Its protein is CASNDRVVSSTGELFF.